One sample yielded the 31 T cell receptor beta chains listed below, sequenced in a study of cytomegalovirus exposure and HLA in healthy donors. Vbeta (60) and Jbeta (13) primers were used in the PCR. Method: immunoSEQ multiplex PCR; TCRdb's copy keeps in-frame clones and lacks some. The sample carries roughly 160,000 clones, roughly 80% recorded once. Sequencing was carried out using PBMCs. These receptors were collected from a male donor in good health and CMV-seropositive.

The chain links TRBV4-1 to TRBJ2-2; TRBD2 aligns across 7 bases. The V gene's germline CDR1 is MGHRA and CDR2 YSYEKL. V lost 0 bases and J lost 4; bases outside the gene matches: 2. This CDR3 has 15 amino acids. This chain's CDR3 is CASSQDGGVTGELFF. As DNA, the CDR3 is TGCGCCAGCAGCCAAGATGGGGGGGTCACCGGGGAGCTGTTTTTT.

V usage is TRBV4-3 and J usage is TRBJ1-2, with TRBD1 matching over 7 bases. Germline V gene lookup returns CDR1 LGHNA and CDR2 YSLEER. The CDR3 runs 17 residues. The V gene end was trimmed by 1 base and the J gene end by 4 bases; junction bases not matched to a gene: 12. This chain's CDR3 is CASSQVRGAVGGYGYTF. CDR3 DNA sequence: TGCGCCAGCAGCCAAGTCAGGGGGGCAGTCGGTGGCTATGGCTACACCTTC.

This clone was counted many times. The chain carries TRBV10-1 and TRBJ2-1; 9 bases agree with TRBD2. Germline lookup yields CDR1 WNHNN and CDR2 SYGVQD (reference sequence). The CDR3 is made up of 17 amino acids. V was pared by 4 bases and J by 1 base, with 8 bases of the junction left unmatched. In nucleotides, the CDR3 is TGCGCCAGCAGTGCTCGCGGTGCGGGGGGGTCCTACAATGAGCAGTTCTTC. Encoded protein: CASSARGAGGSYNEQFF.

J is TRBJ2-6 and V is TRBV6-6; the match to TRBD2 covers 7 bases. Germline V gene data show CDR1 as MNHNY and CDR2 as SVGAGI (reference sequence). This CDR3 contains 15 residues. J lost 1 base, V lost 7 bases, and 4 bases had no gene match. For the CDR3, the DNA is TGTGCCAGCACCCTGCGGGGGTCTGGGGCCAACGTCCTGACTTTC. Protein sequence: CASTLRGSGANVLTF.

The chain recombines TRBV7-2 with TRBJ1-2; a weak D match, TRBD1 (5 bases). CDR3 length equals 14 residues. V was clipped by 5 bases and J by 2 bases, with 12 bases between them. Per germline, CDR1 SGHTA and CDR2 FQGNSA. The CDR3 nucleotides are TGTGCCAGCAGCATAGGGACGGGGAACTATGGCTACACCTTC. Translation gives CASSIGTGNYGYTF.

The rearrangement joins TRBV5-1 to TRBJ2-5; unclear D gene. Trimming removed 0 bases from V and 6 bases from J, with 12 bases in between. CDR1 is SGHRS and CDR2 is YFSETQ in the germline V gene. The CDR3 runs 14 residues. CDR3 coding DNA: TGCGCCAGCAGCTTGGTGGGTAGCCCGCAGACCCAGTACTTC. As protein: CASSLVGSPQTQYF.

V and J are TRBV13 and TRBJ2-1, with D possibly matching TRBD1 (6 bases). The V gene's germline CDR1 is PRHDT and CDR2 FYEKMQ (reference sequence). The length of the CDR3 is 19 residues. V shed 6 bases and J shed 3 bases, with 27 bases lying between them. Here the CDR3 reads CASSTPGTIDFFRYNEQFF. In nucleotides, the CDR3 is TGTGCCAGCAGTACGCCCGGGACAATCGATTTCTTTCGCTACAATGAGCAGTTCTTC.

This clone appeared a single time. The genes are TRBV10-2 and TRBJ2-2, with 8 bases fitting TRBD2. After removal of 7 bases from V and 3 bases from J, the junction contained 7 bases not matched to a gene. This CDR3 is built from 15 residues. Germline V gives CDR1 WSHSY, CDR2 SAAADI. CDR3 coding DNA: TGCGCCAGCACGGCTAGCGGGTTATACACCGGGGAGCTGTTTTTT. The encoded protein is CASTASGLYTGELFF.

The chain couples TRBV7-6 to TRBJ2-3; TRBD2 aligns across 7 bases. The CDR3 has 16 residues. V shed 1 base, J shed 7 bases, and the junction held 11 bases outside the gene matches. The V gene's germline CDR1 is SGHVS and CDR2 FNYEAQ. The CDR3 loop reads CASSLGLGGGENTQYF. The CDR3 DNA reads TGTGCCAGCAGCTTAGGCCTTGGGGGAGGGGAGAATACGCAGTATTTT.

The chain uses TRBV27 and TRBJ1-3; 9 nucleotides line up with TRBD1. The length of the CDR3 is 14 residues. Trimming cost V 5 bases and J 9 bases; bases outside gene matches: 8. Germline CDR1 reads MNHEY; CDR2 reads SMNVEV (reference sequence). This CDR3 reads CASSTRDRATTIYF. CDR3 coding DNA: TGTGCCAGCAGTACCCGGGACAGGGCAACCACCATATATTTT.

The CDR3 DNA reads TGTGCCATCTCCGCGGGGGTAGAGTACGAGCAGTACTTC. It is translated as CAISAGVEYEQYF. The J gene is TRBJ2-7, the V gene TRBV10-3; TRBD2 agrees at 7 bases. The CDR3 is made up of 13 amino acids. Trimming at V came to 8 bases and at J to 4 bases, leaving 8 bases not matched to a gene. Germline values: CDR1 ENHRY, CDR2 SYGVKD.

The rearrangement uses TRBV30 and TRBJ1-2; 8 bases line up with TRBD1. V shed 0 bases, J shed 7 bases, and the junction held 4 bases outside the gene matches. The CDR3 is made up of 13 amino acids. Germline V gene sequence: CDR1 GTSNPN, CDR2 SVGIG (reference sequence). The CDR3 reads CAWSVGQGAGYTF. The CDR3 region has the DNA TGTGCCTGGAGTGTGGGGCAGGGGGCTGGCTACACCTTC.

The chain has TRBV5-1 and TRBJ2-7; 10 positions agree with TRBD1. Germline V gene sequence: CDR1 SGHRS, CDR2 YFSETQ. With V trimmed by 5 bases and J by 0 bases, 8 bases remained unmatched. The CDR3 contains 16 residues. The CDR3 DNA sequence: TGCGCCAGCAGGTATGGGACAGGGGTGAGCTCCTACGAGCAGTACTTC. This sequence encodes CASRYGTGVSSYEQYF.

V usage is TRBV15 and J usage is TRBJ2-1, with D hard to call. The germline V and J ends were trimmed by 5 bases and 3 bases, with 14 bases remaining between them. Germline V gives CDR1 LNHNV, CDR2 YYDKDF (reference sequence). The CDR3 runs to 15 residues. CDR3 region: CATSGSRRDYNEQFF. The CDR3 region has the DNA TGTGCCACCAGCGGTTCTAGGCGAGACTACAATGAGCAGTTCTTC.

A word on this clone: One end of the junction fails to match germline, which may point to a read error. The chain combines TRBV10-3 with TRBJ2-6; 8 nucleotides match TRBD1. Germline V gives CDR1 ENHRY, CDR2 SYGVKD. The CDR3 is made up of 18 amino acids. The CDR3 bases are TGTGCCATCAGTGAGAATCCAGGGGGCGGGGCTGGGGCCAACGGCCTGACTTTC. Its translation: CAISENPGGGAGANGLTF.

The genes are TRBV18 and TRBJ2-4, with 10 positions matching TRBD1. The V gene's germline CDR1 is KGHSH and CDR2 LQKENI. The CDR3 has 18 residues. The V segment lost 5 bases and the J segment 7 bases; nucleotides outside the gene matches: 17. The CDR3: CASSSTRDRGDKVNIQYF. Here the CDR3 DNA reads TGTGCCAGCTCATCTACTCGGGACAGGGGCGATAAAGTTAACATTCAGTACTTC.

The chain combines TRBV6-1 with TRBJ1-1; TRBD1 might be the D (5 bases). Germline CDR1 is MNHNS and CDR2 is SASEGT. CDR3 length: 14 residues. Trimming removed 1 base from V and 1 base from J, with 7 bases in between. The CDR3 is CASSEGQSNTEAFF. The CDR3 nucleotides read TGTGCCAGCAGTGAAGGACAGTCGAACACTGAAGCTTTCTTT.

This clone was observed a handful of times. This rearrangement joins TRBV6-1 to TRBJ1-5, with 9 bases that match TRBD1. After removal of 4 bases from V and 2 bases from J, the junction contained 15 bases not matched to a gene. The germline CDR1 and CDR2 sequences are MNHNS and SASEGT. The CDR3 runs 19 residues. The CDR3 DNA follows: TGTGCCAGCAGTGGGCCGGGACAGGGAAGGATGAGCCGCAATCAGCCCCAGCATTTT. Translating gives CASSGPGQGRMSRNQPQHF.

J is TRBJ1-2 and V is TRBV7-2, with D possibly being TRBD1 (6 bases). The V end lost 5 bases, the J end lost 6 bases, and 10 bases lay between the germline ends. CDR1 is SGHTA and CDR2 is FQGNSA in the germline V gene. The CDR3 spans 12 residues. In DNA, the CDR3 is TGTGCCAGCAGCCTACAGGGAGATGGCTACACCTTC. Protein: CASSLQGDGYTF.

The CDR3 spells CASSEVLRGEDGYTF. CDR3 in DNA: TGCGCCAGCAGTGAGGTCCTAAGGGGCGAGGATGGCTACACCTTC. The gene calls are TRBV10-2 and TRBJ1-2; tentative D call: TRBD1 (5 bases). Trimming left V 2 bases short and J 6 bases short, with 16 bases between. Per the germline V gene, CDR1 is WSHSY and CDR2 is SAAADI. The CDR3 runs to 15 residues.

This clone has just a few counts. The genes are TRBV4-3 and TRBJ2-7; 9 bases map to TRBD2. Germline trimming cut 1 base from V and 4 bases from J; bases unmatched to any gene: 8. CDR3 length: 16 residues. Germline CDR1 reads LGHNA; CDR2 reads YSLEER. CDR3 protein: CASSQGVSGRTYEQYF. CDR3 in DNA: TGCGCCAGCAGCCAAGGTGTCAGCGGGAGGACGTACGAGCAGTACTTC.

This clone has just one count. This chain joins TRBV7-7 and TRBJ2-7; D is possibly TRBD2 (6 bases). Germline V gene data show CDR1 as SSHAT and CDR2 as FNYEAQ (reference sequence). CDR3 length equals 15 residues. V was cut by 5 bases and J by 3 bases, with 17 bases left in between. CDR3 nucleotide sequence: TGTGCCAGCAGCCTGCGGGACGGAGCAAACTACGAGCAGTACTTC. It is translated as CASSLRDGANYEQYF. The entire variable domain, with the rest obtained from reference TRBV7-7 and TRBJ2-7, is as follows: GAGVSQSPRYKVTKRGQDVTLRCDPISSHATLYWYQQALGQGPEFLTYFNYEAQPDKSGLPSDRFSAERPEGSISTLTIQRTEQRDSAMYRCASSLRDGANYEQYFGPGTRLTVT.

V is TRBV4-1 and J is TRBJ1-6; a weak D match, TRBD1 (6 bases). Germline assignment: CDR1 MGHRA and CDR2 YSYEKL. The CDR3 runs to 15 residues. Between the trimmed V and J ends, which lost 0 bases and 10 bases, there was a span of 13 bases. In nucleotides, the CDR3 is TGCGCCAGCAGCCAAGAAGTGACAGGAGAGTCACCCCTCCACTTT. Protein: CASSQEVTGESPLHF.

This clone was observed once. The chain is built from TRBV11-3 and TRBJ1-6; D call uncertain. The CDR3 sequence is 13 residues long. The germline V and J ends were trimmed by 2 bases and 13 bases, with 12 bases remaining between them. In germline, CDR1 is SGHNT, CDR2 YENEEA. The CDR3 loop is CASSLSGKAPLHF. In DNA, the CDR3 is TGTGCCAGCAGCTTATCGGGGAAAGCGCCCCTCCACTTT.

The V and J genes are TRBV13 and TRBJ2-7; D is unclear. Trimming pared 5 bases from V and 2 bases from J, leaving 10 bases between. Per the germline V gene, CDR1 is PRHDT and CDR2 is FYEKMQ (reference sequence). The CDR3 is made up of 13 amino acids. DNA for the CDR3: TGTGCCAGCAGCCACGACAAGACCTACGAGCAGTACTTC. Amino acid sequence: CASSHDKTYEQYF. Complete variable domain (other parts from reference TRBV13 and TRBJ2-7): AAGVIQSPRHLIKEKRETATLKCYPIPRHDTVYWYQQGPGQDPQFLISFYEKMQSDKGSIPDRFSAQQFSDYHSELNMSSLELGDSALYFCASSHDKTYEQYFGPGTRLTVT.

The V and J genes are TRBV5-1 and TRBJ2-7; D is perhaps TRBD1 (7 bases). From germline, CDR1 is SGHRS and CDR2 YFSETQ. Trimming pared 2 bases from V and 4 bases from J, leaving 13 bases between. This CDR3 spans 14 amino acids. The CDR3 here is CASSFQGEEYEQYF. The CDR3 DNA is TGCGCCAGCAGCTTCCAGGGGGAGGAGTACGAGCAGTACTTC.

The CDR3 here is CASTSLRDRSHYGYTF. The CDR3 nucleotides read TGTGCCAGTACCTCCCTCCGGGACAGGAGTCACTATGGCTACACCTTC. V usage is TRBV19 and J usage is TRBJ1-2; 8 positions match TRBD1. The germline V gene encodes CDR1 LNHDA and CDR2 SQIVND (reference sequence). The CDR3 consists of 16 residues. V lost 7 bases, J lost 3 bases, and 13 bases stayed unmatched.

The chain is built from TRBV27 and TRBJ2-5, with 10 bases fitting TRBD2. Germline trimming cut 5 bases from V and 11 bases from J; bases unmatched to any gene: 11. From germline, CDR1 is MNHEY and CDR2 SMNVEV (reference sequence). CDR3 length equals 14 residues. The CDR3 region is CASSPGLAVGEQYF. The CDR3 DNA is TGTGCCAGCAGTCCCGGACTAGCGGTTGGAGAGCAGTACTTC.

The genes are TRBV4-3 and TRBJ2-7; possibly TRBD2 for D (5 bases). With 0 bases removed from V and 4 bases from J, the gap between germline ends came to 16 bases. Germline CDR1 reads LGHNA; CDR2 reads YSLEER. The CDR3 spans 16 residues. In DNA form, the CDR3 reads TGCGCCAGCAGCCAAGATATGGGTCTAGCAGCTTACGAGCAGTACTTC. This gives the protein CASSQDMGLAAYEQYF.

This clone was found a few times. The V gene is TRBV10-3, the J gene TRBJ1-2, with TRBD1 matching over 7 bases. The CDR3 is made up of 13 amino acids. The germline V gene has CDR1 ENHRY and CDR2 SYGVKD. The junction had 4 bases not matched to a gene; V was cut back by 7 bases and J by 2 bases. Here the CDR3 reads CAITRDSNYGYTF. The CDR3 region has the DNA TGTGCCATCACCAGGGACAGCAACTATGGCTACACCTTC.

For the CDR3, the DNA is TGTGCCAGCAGTTTAAGGTGGAGCGGGAGCCCCGGGTACGAGCAGTACTTC. It encodes CASSLRWSGSPGYEQYF. The chain carries TRBV27 and TRBJ2-5, with 8 positions matching TRBD2. TRBJ2-7 explains the end of the DNA better; the J call may be wrong. The CDR3 extends over 17 amino acids. Germline V lookup: CDR1 MNHEY, CDR2 SMNVEV (reference sequence).